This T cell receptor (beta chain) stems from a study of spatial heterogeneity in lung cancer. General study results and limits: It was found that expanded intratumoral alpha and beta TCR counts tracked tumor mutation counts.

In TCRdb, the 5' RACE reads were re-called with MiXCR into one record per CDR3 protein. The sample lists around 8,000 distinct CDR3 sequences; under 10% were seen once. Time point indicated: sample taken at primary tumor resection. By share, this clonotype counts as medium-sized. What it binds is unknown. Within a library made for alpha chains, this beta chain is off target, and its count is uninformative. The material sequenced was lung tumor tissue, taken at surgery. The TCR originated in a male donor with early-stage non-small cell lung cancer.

The CDR3 sequence: CASSSLKKENTGELFF. CDR3 sequence (DNA): TGTGCCAGCAGCTCCCTAAAAAAGGAGAACACCGGGGAGCTGTTTTTT. The chain has TRBV5-4 and TRBJ2-2; no firm D call. The CDR3 has 16 amino acids. Trimming stripped 3 bases from V and 1 base from J, with 13 bases between. Per germline, CDR1 SGHNT and CDR2 YYREEE (reference sequence).